The clone carrying this T cell receptor beta chain has a handful of counts. Its matching antigen is unknown. Attached unique molecular identifiers marked individual cDNA molecules. TCRdb recomputed calls from the 5' RACE reads with MiXCR, one row per CDR3 protein. The profile shows some 90,000 distinct CDR3 sequences, more than 13% of them singletons. This entry is derived from a study of early T cells in non-severe SARS-CoV-2 infection. For the study at large: Chains were unpaired, as sequencing was done on bulk RNA from unsorted whole blood.

Broader study findings: VDJdb matching favored anti-spike CD8 responses, missing private and CD4 specificities.

Trimming pared 6 bases from V and 16 bases from J, leaving 10 bases between. The CDR3 runs 8 residues. Germline CDR1 SQVTM, CDR2 ANQGSEA. The sample consisted of whole blood. This sequence was found in an adult who was a healthcare worker with PCR-confirmed SARS-CoV-2 infection or an uninfected control (not recorded which). V is TRBV29-1 and J is TRBJ2-4; D may be TRBD2 (5 bases). The CDR3 reads CSVEGLYF. The CDR3 DNA reads as TGCAGCGTAGAGGGTCTCTACTTC.